The present entry profiles one TCR beta chain with its context. This clone was picked up many times. Which antigen it targets is not known. The sample holds no much larger clone one base away, and base qualities are not on file. Receptor libraries were prepared by PCR. Data came from an Illumina HiSeq 4000. High-throughput sequencing was used to profile the CDR3 region of the TCR beta-chain in every patient. The study's processing was this. CDR3 differences across clinicopathological groups were used to build a classifier for discriminating distant-metastatic papillary thyroid cancer patients. To measure repertoire diversity the researchers used the Shannon index, while the Morisita-Horn index served to gauge how similar the tumor and blood repertoires were. TCRdb trimmed the raw reads at Q25, called clones with MiXCR and kept productive beta chains. What appears here as the V and J calls and clone size reflects TCRdb's work, not the paper's. Counted in this sample were around 19,000 clones; approximately 16% of them appeared once. The ten largest clonotypes hold about 9.4% of the sample.

The data are from a study of metastatic and nonmetastatic thyroid tumors (dated by TCRdb to 2019 to 2021). Some background on the complete study: Repertoires were compared across peripheral blood and tumor or nodule tissue samples from malignant and benign thyroid patients.

No patient had received any treatment before thyroid surgery. Using T-cell receptor beta sequencing, the study looked back at clinical samples from patients collected from the early 2010s to the late 2010s. General conclusions and limits of the study: TCR beta diversity was reported as significantly higher in malignant tumors than in benign nodules, in both blood and tumor samples.

This receptor was obtained from a female donor with papillary thyroid cancer or a benign thyroid nodule (not recorded which). Some clones in this sample may be carry-over from other donors' samples. The material sequenced was tumor tissue.

The CDR3 region has the sequence CASSLGQGADQYF. Here is the DNA: TGTGCCAGCAGCTTAGGACAGGGGGCAGATCAGTACTTC. The rearranged segments are TRBV7-2 and TRBJ2-7, with 10 bases aligning to TRBD1. The germline V gene encodes CDR1 SGHTA and CDR2 FQGNSA. Germline trimming: 1 base from V, 10 bases from J; junction bases outside gene matches: 4. The CDR3 goes from the cysteine to the phenylalanine over 13 residues. The DNA shown is the 39-base CDR3, in frame from base 1.